The present T cell receptor (beta chain) was sequenced within a study of blood T cell repertoires in COVID-19. At the level of the study: Acute-phase and convalescent COVID-19 samples originated in the United States, Italy and Spain. From T cells, B-cell-depleted T cells, or PBMCs came the material, which was cDNA or gDNA.

In the original workflow: Amplification from reference gene primers served as the basis for estimated nucleated cell counts. Measured with immunoSEQ multiplex PCR; TCRdb has only the in-frame clones, and not every one. V and J calls and clone size are copied from that table; D and trimming were computed from the DNA. The table shows about 190,000 clones, with roughly 73% occurring only once. This CDR3 spans 15 amino acids. V was clipped by 6 bases and J by 0 bases, with 12 bases between them. Per germline, CDR1 MGHRA and CDR2 YSYEKL. The TCR comes from an elderly woman with active or convalescent COVID-19. The sequencing input was peripheral blood. The rearrangement links TRBV4-1 to TRBJ2-1, with D tentatively TRBD2 (5 bases). The CDR3 sequence is CASSPSGSSYNEQFF. CDR3 DNA: TGCGCCAGCAGTCCCAGCGGTAGCTCCTACAATGAGCAGTTCTTC.